Presented here are 14 T cell receptor beta chains from one specimen sequenced in a study of early T cells in non-severe SARS-CoV-2 infection. TCRdb re-called the 5' RACE reads with MiXCR, one entry per CDR3 protein. This table has about 70,000 distinct CDR3 sequences, 5% appearing once. This sample comprised whole blood, obtained at baseline. The receptors were gathered from an adult who was a healthcare worker with PCR-confirmed SARS-CoV-2 infection or an uninfected control (not recorded which).

This clonotype was picked up many times. The V call is TRBV6-5, the J call TRBJ2-7; D is perhaps TRBD1 or TRBD2 (5 bases each). V lost 4 bases, J lost 2 bases, and 15 bases lay in between. The germline V gene encodes CDR1 MNHEY and CDR2 SVGAGI. The CDR3 spans 15 residues. This chain's CDR3 is CASSFLSGPPYEQYF. The DNA for the CDR3 is TGTGCCAGCAGTTTCCTTTCGGGACCCCCCTACGAGCAGTACTTC.

This clonotype was seen at least ten times. The chain recombines TRBV6-5 with TRBJ2-3; 7 bases map to TRBD2. Germline loops: CDR1 MNHEY, CDR2 SVGAGI. The V gene end was trimmed by 2 bases and the J gene end by 1 base; junction bases not matched to a gene: 3. The CDR3 covers 15 residues. The CDR3 DNA sequence: TGTGCCAGCAGTTACCGTCGGGGGGGCACAGATACGCAGTATTTT. As protein: CASSYRRGGTDTQYF.

This chain connects TRBV7-6 to TRBJ2-3, with 8 bases identical to TRBD2. The CDR3 covers 17 residues. Unmatched junction bases numbered 8, after V lost 3 bases and J lost 0 bases. Germline CDR1 reads SGHVS; CDR2 reads FNYEAQ. CDR3 DNA sequence: TGTGCCAGCAGCTTTGGGGCGAGCGGGAGAAGCACAGATACGCAGTATTTT. It specifies CASSFGASGRSTDTQYF.

V gene TRBV27 combines with J gene TRBJ1-4; no reliable D call. The CDR3 consists of 14 residues. The germline V gene encodes CDR1 MNHEY and CDR2 SMNVEV (reference sequence). Trimming pared 3 bases from V and 8 bases from J, leaving 13 bases between. The DNA for the CDR3 is TGTGCCAGCAGTTTTTCCCATAATAGGGAAAAACTGTTTTTT. It yields the protein CASSFSHNREKLFF.

This clonotype was found a few times. The chain joins TRBV4-2 to TRBJ2-7, with TRBD2 identical over 9 bases. The CDR3 sequence is 16 residues long. Looked up from germline, CDR1 is LGHNA and CDR2 is YNFKEQ. Trimming removed 0 bases from V and 1 base from J; junction bases left unmatched: 4. The DNA of the CDR3 is TGTGCCAGCAGCCAAGATCGGCTAGCGGGGTCCTACGAGCAGTACTTC. Translation: CASSQDRLAGSYEQYF.

This clonotype has just a few counts. This sequence joins TRBV28 and TRBJ1-5, with TRBD1 identical over 9 bases. The CDR3 contains 16 residues. Looked up from germline, CDR1 is MDHEN and CDR2 is SYDVKM. The junction had 5 bases not matched to a gene; V was cut back by 0 bases and J by 5 bases. CDR3 sequence: CASSLWRGQGDQPQHF. As DNA, the CDR3 is TGTGCCAGCAGTTTATGGCGGGGACAGGGCGATCAGCCCCAGCATTTT.

This clonotype was recorded many times. The chain carries TRBV20-1 and TRBJ1-1; no clear D. Germline V lookup: CDR1 DFQATT, CDR2 SNEGSKA (reference sequence). The V end lost 6 bases, the J end lost 0 bases, and 17 bases lay between the germline ends. The CDR3 is 15 amino acids. The CDR3 region has the DNA TGCAGTGCCACACCAACGGACCGGGTGAACACTGAAGCTTTCTTT. Protein product: CSATPTDRVNTEAFF.

This clonotype appeared many times. The chain combines TRBV7-6 with TRBJ2-7, with D possibly matching TRBD1 (6 bases). The CDR3 is 13 residues long. Deletions cut 5 bases from V and 2 bases from J, with 10 bases between. In germline, CDR1 is SGHVS, CDR2 FNYEAQ. CDR3 in DNA: TGTGCCAGCAGCCCAGGGGAGACCTACGAGCAGTACTTC. Translating it yields CASSPGETYEQYF. Full variable domain (rest looked up from reference TRBV7-6 and TRBJ2-7): GAGVSQSPRYKVTKRGQDVALRCDPISGHVSLYWYRQALGQGPEFLTYFNYEAQQDKSGLPNDRFSAERPEGSISTLTIQRTEQRDSAMYRCASSPGETYEQYFGPGTRLTVT.

This clonotype was recorded a few times. The V and J genes are TRBV10-3 and TRBJ2-7, with D perhaps TRBD1 (5 bases). The germline V gene has CDR1 ENHRY and CDR2 SYGVKD. V was pared by 0 bases and J by 6 bases, with 15 bases between. The CDR3 has 15 amino acids. CDR3: CAISESKAGSGEQYF. For the CDR3, the DNA is TGTGCCATCAGTGAGTCGAAGGCAGGGTCCGGCGAGCAGTACTTC.

This clonotype was recorded at least ten times. The chain couples TRBV7-9 to TRBJ1-2; a possible D gene is TRBD1 (5 bases). Trimming shortened V by 3 bases and J by 5 bases, and 10 bases separated the two germline ends. CDR1 and CDR2 from the germline V gene are SEHNR and FQNEAQ (reference sequence). The CDR3 spans 13 residues. The CDR3 region is CASSFGTVYGYTF. The CDR3 nucleotides are TGTGCCAGCAGCTTTGGGACGGTGTATGGCTACACCTTC.

This clonotype was seen only a few times. The genes are TRBV20-1 and TRBJ2-2; TRBD1 might be the D (5 bases). V was trimmed by 2 bases and J by 7 bases, leaving 8 bases between them. The germline V gene encodes CDR1 DFQATT and CDR2 SNEGSKA (reference sequence). The CDR3 is made up of 12 amino acids. The CDR3 sequence: CSARRGNGELFF. CDR3 DNA sequence: TGCAGTGCTAGAAGGGGAAACGGGGAGCTGTTTTTT.

The chain has TRBV6-5 and TRBJ2-7; 8 positions agree with TRBD1. This CDR3 comprises 15 residues. The germline gives CDR1 MNHEY, CDR2 SVGAGI. Losses at the gene ends were 5 bases for V and 6 bases for J; bases not matched to a gene: 12. CDR3 in amino acids: CASSPDRGSSLEQYF. The CDR3 nucleotides read TGTGCCAGCAGTCCCGACAGGGGATCGTCGCTCGAGCAGTACTTC.

This clonotype was found many times. The chain employs TRBV10-3 and TRBJ1-2; D unclear. The germline V gene encodes CDR1 ENHRY and CDR2 SYGVKD. Deletions cut 6 bases from V and 4 bases from J, with 21 bases between. The CDR3 length is 16 residues. The DNA of the CDR3 is TGTGCCATCAGCACGACCGTTGAAGGGCTCCCCTATGGCTACACCTTC. Translating gives CAISTTVEGLPYGYTF.

This clonotype was observed a few times. The rearrangement uses TRBV5-1 and TRBJ1-1; a weak D match, TRBD1 (5 bases). The CDR3 has 15 residues. V dropped 4 bases and J dropped 4 bases, with 17 bases sitting between them. Germline V CDR1 and CDR2: SGHRS, YFSETQ. For the CDR3, the DNA is TGCGCCAGCAGCGGGGGACGGCCCGGGACCACTGAAGCTTTCTTT. Translation gives CASSGGRPGTTEAFF.